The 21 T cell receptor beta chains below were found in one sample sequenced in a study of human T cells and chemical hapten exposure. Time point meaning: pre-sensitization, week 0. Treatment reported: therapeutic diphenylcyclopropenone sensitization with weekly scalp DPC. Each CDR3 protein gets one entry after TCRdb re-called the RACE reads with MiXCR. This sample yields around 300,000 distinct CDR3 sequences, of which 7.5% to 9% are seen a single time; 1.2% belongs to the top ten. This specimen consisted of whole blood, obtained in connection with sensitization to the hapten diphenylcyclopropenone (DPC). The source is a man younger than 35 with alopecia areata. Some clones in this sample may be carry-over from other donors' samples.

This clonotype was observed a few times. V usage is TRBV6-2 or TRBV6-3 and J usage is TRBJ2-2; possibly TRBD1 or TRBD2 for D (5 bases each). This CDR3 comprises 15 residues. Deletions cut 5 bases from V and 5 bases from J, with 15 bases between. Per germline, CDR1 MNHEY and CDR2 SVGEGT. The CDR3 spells CASSRDRARTGELFF. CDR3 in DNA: TGTGCCAGCAGTCGGGACCGTGCGAGGACCGGGGAGCTGTTTTTT.

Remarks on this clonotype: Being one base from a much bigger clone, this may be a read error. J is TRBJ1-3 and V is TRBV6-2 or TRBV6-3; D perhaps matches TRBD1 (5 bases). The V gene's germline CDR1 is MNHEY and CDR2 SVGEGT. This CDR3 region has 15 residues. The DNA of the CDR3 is TGTACCAGCAGTCATCCGGGACGCCTGGGAAACACCATATATTTT. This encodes CTSSHPGRLGNTIYF.

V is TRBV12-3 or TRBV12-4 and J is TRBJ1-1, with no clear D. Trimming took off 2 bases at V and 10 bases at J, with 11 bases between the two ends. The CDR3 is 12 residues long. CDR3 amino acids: CASSLIRWGAFF. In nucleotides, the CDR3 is TGTGCCAGCAGTTTAATCCGATGGGGAGCTTTCTTT.

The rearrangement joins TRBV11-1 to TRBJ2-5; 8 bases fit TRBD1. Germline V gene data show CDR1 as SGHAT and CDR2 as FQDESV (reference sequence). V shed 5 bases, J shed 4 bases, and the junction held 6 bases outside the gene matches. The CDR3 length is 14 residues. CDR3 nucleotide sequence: TGTGCCAGCAGCCCCCGGGACAGGAGAGAGACCCAGTACTTC. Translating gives CASSPRDRRETQYF.

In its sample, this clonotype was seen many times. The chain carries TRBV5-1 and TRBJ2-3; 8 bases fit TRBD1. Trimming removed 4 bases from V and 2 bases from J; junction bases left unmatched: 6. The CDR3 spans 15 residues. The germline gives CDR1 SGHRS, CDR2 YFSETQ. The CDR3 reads CASSPGTGVTDTQYF. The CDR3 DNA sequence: TGCGCCAGCAGCCCCGGGACAGGTGTCACAGATACGCAGTATTTT.

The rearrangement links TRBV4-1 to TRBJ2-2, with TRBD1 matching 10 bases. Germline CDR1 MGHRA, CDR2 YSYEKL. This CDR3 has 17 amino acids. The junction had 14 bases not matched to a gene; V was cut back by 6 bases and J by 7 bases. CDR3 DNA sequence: TGCGCCAGCAGTCGCCGGGACAGGGGCCAAGGGCTCGGGGAGCTGTTTTTT. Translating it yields CASSRRDRGQGLGELFF.

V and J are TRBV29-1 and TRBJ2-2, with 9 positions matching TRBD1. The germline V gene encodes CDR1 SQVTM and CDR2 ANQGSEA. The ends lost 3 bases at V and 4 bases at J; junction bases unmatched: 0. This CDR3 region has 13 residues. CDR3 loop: CSVEGQGTGELFF. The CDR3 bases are TGCAGCGTTGAGGGACAGGGCACCGGGGAGCTGTTTTTT.

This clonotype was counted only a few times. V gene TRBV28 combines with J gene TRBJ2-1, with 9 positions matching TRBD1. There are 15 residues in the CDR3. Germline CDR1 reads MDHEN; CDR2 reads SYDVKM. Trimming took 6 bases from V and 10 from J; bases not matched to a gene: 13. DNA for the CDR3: TGTGCCAGCAGAAATACCGGGACAGGGAGTTTCGAGCAGTTCTTC. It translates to CASRNTGTGSFEQFF.

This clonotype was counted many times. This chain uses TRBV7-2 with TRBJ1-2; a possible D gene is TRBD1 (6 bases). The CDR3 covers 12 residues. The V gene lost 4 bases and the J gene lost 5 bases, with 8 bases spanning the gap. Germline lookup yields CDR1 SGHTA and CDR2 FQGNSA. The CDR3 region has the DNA TGTGCCAGCAGCTCAGGGGATTATGGCTACACCTTC. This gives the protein CASSSGDYGYTF. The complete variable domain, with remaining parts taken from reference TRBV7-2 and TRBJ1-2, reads GAGVSQSPSNKVTEKGKDVELRCDPISGHTALYWYRQSLGQGLEFLIYFQGNSAPDKSGLPSDRFSAERTGGSVSTLTIQRTQQEDSAVYLCASSSGDYGYTFGSGTRLTVV.

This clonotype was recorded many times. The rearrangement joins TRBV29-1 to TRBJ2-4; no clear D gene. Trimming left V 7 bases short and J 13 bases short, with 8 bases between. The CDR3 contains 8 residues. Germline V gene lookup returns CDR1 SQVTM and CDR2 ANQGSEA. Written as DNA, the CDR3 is TGCAGCGAAAAACCCCAGTACTTC. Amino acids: CSEKPQYF.

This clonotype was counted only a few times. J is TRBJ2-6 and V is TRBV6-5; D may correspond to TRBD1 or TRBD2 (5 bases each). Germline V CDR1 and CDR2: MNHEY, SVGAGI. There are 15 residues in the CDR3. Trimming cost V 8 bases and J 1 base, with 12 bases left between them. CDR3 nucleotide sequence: TGTGCCAGCGGGACCCCGCAGTCTGGGGCCAACGTCCTGACTTTC. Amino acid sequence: CASGTPQSGANVLTF.

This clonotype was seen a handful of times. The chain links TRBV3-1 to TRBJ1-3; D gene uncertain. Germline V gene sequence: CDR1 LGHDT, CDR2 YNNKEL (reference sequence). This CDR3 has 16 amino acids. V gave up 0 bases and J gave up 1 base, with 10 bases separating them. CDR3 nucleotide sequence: TGTGCCAGCAGCCAAGATTCGCGGAGATCTGGAAACACCATATATTTT. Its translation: CASSQDSRRSGNTIYF.

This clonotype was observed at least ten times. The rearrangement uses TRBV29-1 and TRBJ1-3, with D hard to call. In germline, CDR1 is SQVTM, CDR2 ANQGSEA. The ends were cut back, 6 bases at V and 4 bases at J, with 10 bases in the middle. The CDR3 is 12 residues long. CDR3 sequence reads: CSVDLGGNTIYF. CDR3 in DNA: TGCAGCGTAGACCTGGGAGGAAACACCATATATTTT.

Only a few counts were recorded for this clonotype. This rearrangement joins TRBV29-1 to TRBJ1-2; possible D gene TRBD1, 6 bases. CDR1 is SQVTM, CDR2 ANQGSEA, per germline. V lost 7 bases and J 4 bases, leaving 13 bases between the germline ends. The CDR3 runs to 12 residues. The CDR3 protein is CSAGEAGYGYTF. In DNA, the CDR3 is TGCAGCGCAGGGGAGGCGGGCTATGGCTACACCTTC. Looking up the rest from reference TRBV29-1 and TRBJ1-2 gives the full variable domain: SAVISQKPSRDICQRGTSLTIQCQVDSQVTMMFWYRQQPGQSLTLIATANQGSEATYESGFVIDKFPISRPNLTFSTLTVSNMSPEDSSIYLCSAGEAGYGYTFGSGTRLTVV.

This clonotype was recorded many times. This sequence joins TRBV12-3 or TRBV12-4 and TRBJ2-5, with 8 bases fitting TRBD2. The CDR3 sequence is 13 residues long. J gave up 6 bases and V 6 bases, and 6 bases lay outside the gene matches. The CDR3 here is CASRTGTRKTQYF. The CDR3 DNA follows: TGTGCCAGCAGAACCGGGACTAGGAAGACCCAGTACTTC.

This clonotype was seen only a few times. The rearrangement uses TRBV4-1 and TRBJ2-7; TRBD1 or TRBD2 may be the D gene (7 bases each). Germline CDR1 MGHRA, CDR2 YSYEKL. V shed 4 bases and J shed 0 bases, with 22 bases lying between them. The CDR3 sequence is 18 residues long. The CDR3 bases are TGCGCCAGCAGCCTCACGGGGGGTCTCAGGGGGAACTCCTACGAGCAGTACTTC. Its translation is CASSLTGGLRGNSYEQYF.

CDR3 amino acids: CASSLEGGQRASYEQYF. The DNA for the CDR3 is TGTGCCAGCAGCTTAGAGGGGGGACAGCGTGCCTCCTACGAGCAGTACTTC. The chain links TRBV7-6 to TRBJ2-7, with TRBD1 as a possible D gene (7 bases). Germline CDR1 and CDR2: SGHVS and FNYEAQ. Trimming cost V 1 base and J 0 bases, with 16 bases left between them. The CDR3 covers 17 residues.

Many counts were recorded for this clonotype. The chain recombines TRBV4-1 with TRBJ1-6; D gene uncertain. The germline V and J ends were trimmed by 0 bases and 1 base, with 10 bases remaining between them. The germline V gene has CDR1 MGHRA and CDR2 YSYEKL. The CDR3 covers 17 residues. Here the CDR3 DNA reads TGCGCCAGCAGCCAAGACCCCCAAGGGTCCTATAATTCACCCCTCCACTTT. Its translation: CASSQDPQGSYNSPLHF.

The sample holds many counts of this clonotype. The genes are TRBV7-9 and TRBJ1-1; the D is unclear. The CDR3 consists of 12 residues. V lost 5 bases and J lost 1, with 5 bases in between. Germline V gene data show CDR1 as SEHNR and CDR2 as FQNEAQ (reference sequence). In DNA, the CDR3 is TGTGCCAGCAGCGATTCGAACACTGAAGCTTTCTTT. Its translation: CASSDSNTEAFF.

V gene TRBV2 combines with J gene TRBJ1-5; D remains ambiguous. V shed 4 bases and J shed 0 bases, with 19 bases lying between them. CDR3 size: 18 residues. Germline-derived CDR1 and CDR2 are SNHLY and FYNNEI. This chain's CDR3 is CASSVSGLGTLSNQPQHF. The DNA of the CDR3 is TGTGCCAGCAGTGTAAGTGGGCTGGGAACCCTTAGCAATCAGCCCCAGCATTTT. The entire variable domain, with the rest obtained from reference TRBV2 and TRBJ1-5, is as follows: EPEVTQTPSHQVTQMGQEVILRCVPISNHLYFYWYRQILGQKVEFLVSFYNNEISEKSEIFDDQFSVERPDGSNFTLKIRSTKLEDSAMYFCASSVSGLGTLSNQPQHFGDGTRLSIL.

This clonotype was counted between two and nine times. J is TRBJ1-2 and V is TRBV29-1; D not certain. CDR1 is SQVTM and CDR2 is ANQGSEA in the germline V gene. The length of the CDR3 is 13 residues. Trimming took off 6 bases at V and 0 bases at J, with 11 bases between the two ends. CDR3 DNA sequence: TGCAGCGTATGGACGGGGACTAACTATGGCTACACCTTC. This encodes CSVWTGTNYGYTF.